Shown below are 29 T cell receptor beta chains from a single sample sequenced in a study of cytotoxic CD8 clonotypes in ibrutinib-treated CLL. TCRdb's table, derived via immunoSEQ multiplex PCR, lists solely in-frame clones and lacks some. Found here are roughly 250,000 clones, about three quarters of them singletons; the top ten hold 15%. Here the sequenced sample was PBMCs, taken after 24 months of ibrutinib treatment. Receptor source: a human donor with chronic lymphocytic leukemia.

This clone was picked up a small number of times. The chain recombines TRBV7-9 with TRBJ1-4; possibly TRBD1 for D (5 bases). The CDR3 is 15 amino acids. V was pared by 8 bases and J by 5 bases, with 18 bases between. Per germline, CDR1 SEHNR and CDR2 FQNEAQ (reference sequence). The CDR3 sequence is CASGIAGTNNEKLFF. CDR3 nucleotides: TGTGCCAGCGGTATTGCCGGGACCAACAATGAAAAACTGTTTTTT. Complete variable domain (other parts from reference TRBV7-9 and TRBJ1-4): DTGVSQNPRHKITKRGQNVTFRCDPISEHNRLYWYRQTLGQGPEFLTYFQNEAQLEKSRLLSDRFSAERPKGSFSTLEIQRTEQGDSAMYLCASGIAGTNNEKLFFGSGTQLSVL.

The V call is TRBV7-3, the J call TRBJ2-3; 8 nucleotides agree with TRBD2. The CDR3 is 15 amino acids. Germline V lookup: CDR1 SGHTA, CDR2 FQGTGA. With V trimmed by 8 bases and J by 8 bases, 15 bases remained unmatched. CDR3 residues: CASGDGPGGPGTQYF. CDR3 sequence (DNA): TGTGCCAGCGGCGACGGGCCGGGAGGGCCGGGTACGCAGTATTTT.

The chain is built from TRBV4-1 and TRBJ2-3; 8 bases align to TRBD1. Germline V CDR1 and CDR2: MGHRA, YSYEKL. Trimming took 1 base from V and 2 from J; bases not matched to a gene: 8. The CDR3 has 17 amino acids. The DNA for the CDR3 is TGCGCCAGCAGCCAAGGGGTGGACAGGGACCTCACAGATACGCAGTATTTT. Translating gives CASSQGVDRDLTDTQYF.

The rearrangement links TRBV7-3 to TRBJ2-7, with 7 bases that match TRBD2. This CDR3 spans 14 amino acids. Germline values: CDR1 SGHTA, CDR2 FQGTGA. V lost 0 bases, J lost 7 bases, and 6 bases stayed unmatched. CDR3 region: CASSLTRLAEEQYF. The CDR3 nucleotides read TGTGCCAGCAGCTTAACCCGCCTAGCGGAAGAGCAGTACTTC.

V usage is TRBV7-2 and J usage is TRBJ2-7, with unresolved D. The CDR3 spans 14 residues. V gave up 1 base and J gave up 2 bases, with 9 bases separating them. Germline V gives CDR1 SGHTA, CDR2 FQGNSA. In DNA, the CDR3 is TGTGCCAGCAGCTTAGGTCCGGCCCCCTACGAGCAGTACTTC. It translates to CASSLGPAPYEQYF. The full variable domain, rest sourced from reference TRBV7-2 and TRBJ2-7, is GAGVSQSPSNKVTEKGKDVELRCDPISGHTALYWYRQSLGQGLEFLIYFQGNSAPDKSGLPSDRFSAERTGGSVSTLTIQRTQQEDSAVYLCASSLGPAPYEQYFGPGTRLTVT.

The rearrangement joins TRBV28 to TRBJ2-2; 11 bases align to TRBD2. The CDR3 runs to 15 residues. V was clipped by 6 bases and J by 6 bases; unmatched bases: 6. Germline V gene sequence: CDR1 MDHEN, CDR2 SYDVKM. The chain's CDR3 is CASSSTSGRPGELFF. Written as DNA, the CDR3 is TGTGCCAGCAGCTCCACTAGCGGGAGACCCGGGGAGCTGTTTTTT.

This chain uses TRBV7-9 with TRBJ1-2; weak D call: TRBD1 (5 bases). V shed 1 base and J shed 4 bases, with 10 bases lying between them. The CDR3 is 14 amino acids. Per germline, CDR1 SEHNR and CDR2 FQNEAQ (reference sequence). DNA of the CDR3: TGTGCCAGCAGCTTAGGTGGTGGGGGCTATGGCTACACCTTC. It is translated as CASSLGGGGYGYTF.

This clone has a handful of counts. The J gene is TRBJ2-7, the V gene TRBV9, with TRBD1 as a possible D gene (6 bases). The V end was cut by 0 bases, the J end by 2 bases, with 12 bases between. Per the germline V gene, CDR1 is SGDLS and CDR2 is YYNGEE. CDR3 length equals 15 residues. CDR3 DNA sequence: TGTGCCAGCAGCGTAGGAGGACAGTACGCCTACGAGCAGTACTTC. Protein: CASSVGGQYAYEQYF.

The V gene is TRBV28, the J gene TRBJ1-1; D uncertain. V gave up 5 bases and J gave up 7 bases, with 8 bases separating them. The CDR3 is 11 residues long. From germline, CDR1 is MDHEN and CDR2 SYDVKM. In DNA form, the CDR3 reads TGTGCCAGCAGTCGTATCGGTGAAGCTTTCTTT. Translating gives CASSRIGEAFF.

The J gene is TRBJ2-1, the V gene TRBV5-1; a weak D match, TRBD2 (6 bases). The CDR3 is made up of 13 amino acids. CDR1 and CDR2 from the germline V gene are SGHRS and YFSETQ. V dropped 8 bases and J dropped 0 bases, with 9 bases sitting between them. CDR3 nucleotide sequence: TGCGCCAGATTAGCGGCCTCCTACAATGAGCAGTTCTTC. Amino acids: CARLAASYNEQFF.

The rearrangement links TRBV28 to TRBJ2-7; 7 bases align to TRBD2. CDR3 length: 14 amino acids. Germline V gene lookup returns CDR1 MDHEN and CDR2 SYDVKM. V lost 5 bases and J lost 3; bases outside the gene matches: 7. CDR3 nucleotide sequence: TGTGCCAGCAGTACATCGGGGGGTAGCTACGAGCAGTACTTC. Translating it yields CASSTSGGSYEQYF.

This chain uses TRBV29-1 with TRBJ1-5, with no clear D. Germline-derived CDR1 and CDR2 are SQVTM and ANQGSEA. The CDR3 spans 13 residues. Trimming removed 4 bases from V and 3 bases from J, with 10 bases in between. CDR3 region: CSVARSPNQPQHF. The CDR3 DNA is TGCAGCGTTGCAAGGAGCCCCAATCAGCCCCAGCATTTT.

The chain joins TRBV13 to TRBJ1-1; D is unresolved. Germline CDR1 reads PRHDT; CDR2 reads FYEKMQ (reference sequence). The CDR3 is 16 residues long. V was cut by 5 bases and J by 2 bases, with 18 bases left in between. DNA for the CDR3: TGTGCCAGCAGCCTAGACCTCGGCAGCACTAACACTGAAGCTTTCTTT. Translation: CASSLDLGSTNTEAFF.

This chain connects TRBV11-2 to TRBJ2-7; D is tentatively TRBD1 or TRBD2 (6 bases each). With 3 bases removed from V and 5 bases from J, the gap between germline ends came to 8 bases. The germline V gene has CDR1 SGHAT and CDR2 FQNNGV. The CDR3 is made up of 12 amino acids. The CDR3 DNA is TGTGCCAGCAGCTTCGGGGGCGACGAGCAGTACTTC. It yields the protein CASSFGGDEQYF.

DNA of the CDR3: TGTGCCAGCAGCCGCAGGTCTAGCGGGTTATTCTACGAGCAGTACTTC. It codes for CASSRRSSGLFYEQYF. The V gene is TRBV4-2, the J gene TRBJ2-7, with 8 bases lining up with TRBD2. The CDR3 contains 16 residues. J gave up 3 bases and V 4 bases, and 11 bases lay outside the gene matches. Germline V gene data show CDR1 as LGHNA and CDR2 as YNFKEQ.

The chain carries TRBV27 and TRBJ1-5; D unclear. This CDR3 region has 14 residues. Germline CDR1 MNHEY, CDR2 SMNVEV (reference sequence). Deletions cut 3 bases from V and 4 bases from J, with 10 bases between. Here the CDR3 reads CASSFSTANQPQHF. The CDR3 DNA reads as TGTGCCAGCAGTTTCTCGACGGCGAATCAGCCCCAGCATTTT.

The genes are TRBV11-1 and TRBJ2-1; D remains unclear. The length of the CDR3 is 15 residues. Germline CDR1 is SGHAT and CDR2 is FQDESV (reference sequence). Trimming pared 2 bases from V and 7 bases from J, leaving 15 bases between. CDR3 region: CASSLKVGFGNEQFF. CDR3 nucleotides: TGTGCCAGCAGCTTAAAGGTGGGCTTCGGAAATGAGCAGTTCTTC.

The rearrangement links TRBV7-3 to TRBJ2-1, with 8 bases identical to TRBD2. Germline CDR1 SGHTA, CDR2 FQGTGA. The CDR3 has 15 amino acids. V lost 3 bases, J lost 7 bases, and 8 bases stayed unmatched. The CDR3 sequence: CASSLSGSPRNEQFF. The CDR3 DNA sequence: TGTGCCAGCAGCTTGAGCGGGAGTCCTCGGAATGAGCAGTTCTTC.

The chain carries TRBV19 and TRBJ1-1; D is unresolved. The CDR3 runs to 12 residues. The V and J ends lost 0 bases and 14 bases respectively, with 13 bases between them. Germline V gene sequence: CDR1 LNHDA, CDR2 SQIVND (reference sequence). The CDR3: CASSIDRRVEFF. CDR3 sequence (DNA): TGTGCCAGTAGTATAGATCGCCGGGTTGAATTCTTT.

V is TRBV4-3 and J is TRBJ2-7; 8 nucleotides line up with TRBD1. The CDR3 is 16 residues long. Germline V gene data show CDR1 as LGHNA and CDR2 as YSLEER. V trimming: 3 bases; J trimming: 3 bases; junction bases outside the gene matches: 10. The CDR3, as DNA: TGCGCCAGCAGCCAGGACAGGGCGGTAGTCCTCTACGAGCAGTACTTC. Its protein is CASSQDRAVVLYEQYF.

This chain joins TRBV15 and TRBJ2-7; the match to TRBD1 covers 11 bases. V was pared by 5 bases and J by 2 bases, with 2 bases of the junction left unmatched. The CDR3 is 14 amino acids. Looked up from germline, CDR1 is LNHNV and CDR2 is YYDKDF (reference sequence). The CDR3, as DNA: TGTGCCACCAGCCGGGACAGGGGGACCTACGAGCAGTACTTC. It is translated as CATSRDRGTYEQYF.

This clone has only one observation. The CDR3 DNA follows: TGCAGCGCCCGGTTGGGGACAGGGGACTACGAGCAGTACTTC. It codes for CSARLGTGDYEQYF. The V call is TRBV29-1, the J call TRBJ2-7; 10 bases line up with TRBD1. The trim removed 7 bases at V and 3 bases at J, leaving 9 bases unmatched. CDR3 length equals 14 residues. Germline V CDR1 and CDR2: SQVTM, ANQGSEA.

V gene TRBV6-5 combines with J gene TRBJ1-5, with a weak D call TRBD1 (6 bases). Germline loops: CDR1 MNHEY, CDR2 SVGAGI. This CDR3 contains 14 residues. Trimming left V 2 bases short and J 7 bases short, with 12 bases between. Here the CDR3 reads CASSYGGGGQPQHF. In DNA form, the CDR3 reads TGTGCCAGCAGTTACGGGGGAGGGGGGCAGCCCCAGCATTTT.

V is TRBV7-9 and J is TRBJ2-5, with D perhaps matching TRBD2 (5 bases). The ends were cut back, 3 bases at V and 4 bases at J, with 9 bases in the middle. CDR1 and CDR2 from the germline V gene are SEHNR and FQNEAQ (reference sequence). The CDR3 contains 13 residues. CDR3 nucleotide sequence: TGTGCCAGCAGCTTGGGCGGGCGAGAGACCCAGTACTTC. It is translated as CASSLGGRETQYF.

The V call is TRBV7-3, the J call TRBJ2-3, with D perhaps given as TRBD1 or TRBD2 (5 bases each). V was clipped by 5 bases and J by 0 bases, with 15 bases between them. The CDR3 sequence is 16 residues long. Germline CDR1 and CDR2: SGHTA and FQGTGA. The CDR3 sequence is CASSIMGPPSTDTQYF. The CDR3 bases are TGTGCCAGCAGCATCATGGGACCCCCTAGCACAGATACGCAGTATTTT.

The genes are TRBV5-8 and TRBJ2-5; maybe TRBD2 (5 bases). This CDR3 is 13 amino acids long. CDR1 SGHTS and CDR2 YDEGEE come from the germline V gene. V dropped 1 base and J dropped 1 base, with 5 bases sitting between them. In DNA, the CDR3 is TGTGCCAGCAGCTTGCGGGGCCAAGAGACCCAGTACTTC. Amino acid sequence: CASSLRGQETQYF.

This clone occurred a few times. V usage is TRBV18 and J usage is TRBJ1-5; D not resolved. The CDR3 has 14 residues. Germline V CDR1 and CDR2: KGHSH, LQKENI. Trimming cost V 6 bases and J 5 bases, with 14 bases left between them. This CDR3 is CASSSTNADQPQHF. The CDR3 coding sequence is TGTGCCAGCTCCTCCACCAATGCCGATCAGCCCCAGCATTTT. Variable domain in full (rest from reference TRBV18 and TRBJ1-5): NAGVMQNPRHLVRRRGQEARLRCSPMKGHSHVYWYRQLPEEGLKFMVYLQKENIIDESGMPKERFSAEFPKEGPSILRIQQVVRGDSAAYFCASSSTNADQPQHFGDGTRLSIL.

The CDR3 protein is CASSARAVVMRNQPQHF. CDR3 nucleotide sequence: TGTGCCAGTAGCGCCAGGGCTGTGGTCATGCGCAATCAGCCCCAGCATTTT. V gene TRBV19 combines with J gene TRBJ1-5, with D tentatively TRBD1 (5 bases). Germline V gene sequence: CDR1 LNHDA, CDR2 SQIVND (reference sequence). The CDR3 covers 17 residues. Trimming pared 6 bases from V and 2 bases from J, leaving 20 bases between.

CDR3 coding DNA: TGTGCCAGCAAGAAGGGGCGGAATCAGCCCCAGCATTTT. Translation gives CASKKGRNQPQHF. The chain recombines TRBV6-5 with TRBJ1-5; TRBD1 might be the D (5 bases). The CDR3 runs to 13 residues. V gave up 7 bases and J gave up 4 bases, with 11 bases separating them. The germline V gene encodes CDR1 MNHEY and CDR2 SVGAGI.